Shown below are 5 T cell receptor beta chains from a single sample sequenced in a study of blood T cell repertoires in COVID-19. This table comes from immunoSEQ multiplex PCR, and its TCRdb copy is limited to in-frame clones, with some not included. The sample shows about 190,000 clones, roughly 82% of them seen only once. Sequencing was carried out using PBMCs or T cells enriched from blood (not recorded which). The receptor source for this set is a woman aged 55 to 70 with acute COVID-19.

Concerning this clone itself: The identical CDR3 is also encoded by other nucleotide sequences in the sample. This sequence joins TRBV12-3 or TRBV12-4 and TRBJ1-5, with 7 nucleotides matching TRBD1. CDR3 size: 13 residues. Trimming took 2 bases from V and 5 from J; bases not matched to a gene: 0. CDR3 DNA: TGTGCCAGCAGTTTACAGGGGGATCAGCCCCAGCATTTT. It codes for CASSLQGDQPQHF.

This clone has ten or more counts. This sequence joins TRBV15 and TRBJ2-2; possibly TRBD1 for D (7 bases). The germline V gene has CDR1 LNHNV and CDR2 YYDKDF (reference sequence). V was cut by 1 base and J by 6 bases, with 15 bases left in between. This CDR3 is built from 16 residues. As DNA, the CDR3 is TGTGCCACCAGCAGAGGACAGGGAGGTGGGCCCGGGGAGCTGTTTTTT. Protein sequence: CATSRGQGGGPGELFF.

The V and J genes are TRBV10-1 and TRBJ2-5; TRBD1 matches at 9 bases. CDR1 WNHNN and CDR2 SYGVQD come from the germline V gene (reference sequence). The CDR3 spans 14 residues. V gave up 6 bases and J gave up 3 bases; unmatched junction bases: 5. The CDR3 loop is CASSPGQGKETQYF. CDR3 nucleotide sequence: TGCGCCAGCAGCCCGGGACAGGGTAAAGAGACCCAGTACTTC.

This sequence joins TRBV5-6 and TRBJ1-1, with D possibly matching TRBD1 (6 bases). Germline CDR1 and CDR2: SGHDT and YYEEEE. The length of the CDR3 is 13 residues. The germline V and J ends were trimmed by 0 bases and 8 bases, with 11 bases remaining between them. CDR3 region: CASSLVGAIEAFF. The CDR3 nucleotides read TGTGCCAGCAGCTTGGTGGGGGCAATAGAAGCTTTCTTT.

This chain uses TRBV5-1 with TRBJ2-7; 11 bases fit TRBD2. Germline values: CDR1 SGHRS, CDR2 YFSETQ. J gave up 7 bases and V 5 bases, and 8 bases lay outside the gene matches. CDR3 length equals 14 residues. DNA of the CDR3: TGCGCCAGCAGACGGACTAGCGGGTCTCGGGAGCAGTACTTC. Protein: CASRRTSGSREQYF.